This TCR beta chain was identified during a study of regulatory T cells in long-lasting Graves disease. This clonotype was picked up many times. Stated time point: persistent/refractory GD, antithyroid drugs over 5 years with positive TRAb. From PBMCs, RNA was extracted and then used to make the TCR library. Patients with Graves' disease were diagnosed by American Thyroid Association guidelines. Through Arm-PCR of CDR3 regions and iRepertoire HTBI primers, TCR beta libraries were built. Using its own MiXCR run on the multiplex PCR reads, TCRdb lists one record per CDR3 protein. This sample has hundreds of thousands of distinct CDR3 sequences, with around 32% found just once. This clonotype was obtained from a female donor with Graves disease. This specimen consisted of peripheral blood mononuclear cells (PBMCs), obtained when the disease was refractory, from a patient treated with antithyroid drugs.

The CDR3 bases are TGTGCCAGCAGTGTTTTGGGAACTGAAGCTTTCTTT. It is translated as CASSVLGTEAFF. This sequence joins TRBV6-1 and TRBJ1-1; no definite D call. The V end was cut by 4 bases, the J end by 5 bases, with 8 bases between. This CDR3 has 12 amino acids. CDR1 is MNHNS and CDR2 is SASEGT in the germline V gene.